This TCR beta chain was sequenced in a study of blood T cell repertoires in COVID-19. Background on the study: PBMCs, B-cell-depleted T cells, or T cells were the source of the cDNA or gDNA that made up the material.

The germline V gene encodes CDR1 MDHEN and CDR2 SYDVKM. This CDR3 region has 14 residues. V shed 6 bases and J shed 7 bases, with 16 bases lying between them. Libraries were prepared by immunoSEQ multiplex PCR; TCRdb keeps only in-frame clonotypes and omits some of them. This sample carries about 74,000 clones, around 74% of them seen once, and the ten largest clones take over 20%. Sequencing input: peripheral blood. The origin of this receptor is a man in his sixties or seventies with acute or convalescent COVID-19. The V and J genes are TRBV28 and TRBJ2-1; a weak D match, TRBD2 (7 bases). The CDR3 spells CASSTGGAGNEQFF. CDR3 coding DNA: TGTGCCAGCAGCACGGGGGGCGCGGGTAATGAGCAGTTCTTC.